The clone carrying this T cell receptor (beta chain) was observed at least ten times. The antigen is undetermined. This record belongs to a study of regulatory T cells in long-lasting Graves disease. The authors built TCR beta libraries using iRepertoire HTBI primers and Arm-PCR of CDR3 regions. MiXCR was run by TCRdb on the multiplex PCR reads, yielding one entry per CDR3 protein. This table has about 400,000 distinct CDR3 sequences, around 20% appearing once. As to time point: persistent/refractory GD, antithyroid drugs over 5 years with positive TRAb. PBMCs were the source of the RNA used for TCR sequencing. The study, taken as a whole, reports: Segments TRBV28, TRBJ1-2 and TRBJ2-5 showed preferential usage in persistent disease.

Trimming removed 3 bases from V and 7 bases from J, with 12 bases in between. The CDR3 extends over 13 amino acids. This sequence was found in a female donor with Graves disease. This chain links TRBV12-3 or TRBV12-4 with TRBJ2-5; D is unresolved. Specimen: peripheral blood mononuclear cells (PBMCs), collected when the disease was refractory, from a patient treated with antithyroid drugs. CDR3 residues: CASSFDLTGTQYF. CDR3 sequence (DNA): TGTGCCAGCAGTTTCGACTTGACCGGGACCCAGTACTTC.